Listed here are 2 T cell receptor beta chains from one sample, sequenced in a study of beta chain features in type 1 diabetes. Sequenced material consisted of expressed TCRB transcripts (all of the isolated RNA was reverse transcribed). Sequenced by immunoSEQ multiplex PCR; TCRdb stores in-frame clones only, minus some. Among about half a million clones listed, approximately 28% were seen once. The sequenced material came from naive CD4+ T cells from blood. The origin of the receptors is a man aged 18 to 30 in good health.

This rearrangement joins TRBV29-1 to TRBJ2-5; 12 bases are a match to TRBD1. V was clipped by 6 bases and J by 5 bases; unmatched bases: 7. This CDR3 spans 14 amino acids. CDR1 SQVTM and CDR2 ANQGSEA come from the germline V gene. The CDR3 nucleotides are TGCAGCGTAGACGGGACAGGGGGCAGGGAGACCCAGTACTTC. Protein: CSVDGTGGRETQYF.

This clone has more than one count but fewer than ten. The chain is built from TRBV9 and TRBJ2-5; no definite D call. The CDR3 totals 14 residues. Trimming stripped 0 bases from V and 6 bases from J, with 12 bases between. CDR1 and CDR2 (germline): SGDLS, YYNGEE. The CDR3 sequence is CASSVELEAQTQYF. In DNA, the CDR3 is TGTGCCAGCAGCGTAGAACTTGAGGCCCAGACCCAGTACTTC. Based on the CDR3 plus reference TRBV9 and TRBJ2-5, the full variable domain is DSGVTQTPKHLITATGQRVTLRCSPRSGDLSVYWYQQSLDQGLQFLIQYYNGEERAKGNILERFSAQQFPDLHSELNLSSLELGDSALYFCASSVELEAQTQYFGPGTRLLVL.